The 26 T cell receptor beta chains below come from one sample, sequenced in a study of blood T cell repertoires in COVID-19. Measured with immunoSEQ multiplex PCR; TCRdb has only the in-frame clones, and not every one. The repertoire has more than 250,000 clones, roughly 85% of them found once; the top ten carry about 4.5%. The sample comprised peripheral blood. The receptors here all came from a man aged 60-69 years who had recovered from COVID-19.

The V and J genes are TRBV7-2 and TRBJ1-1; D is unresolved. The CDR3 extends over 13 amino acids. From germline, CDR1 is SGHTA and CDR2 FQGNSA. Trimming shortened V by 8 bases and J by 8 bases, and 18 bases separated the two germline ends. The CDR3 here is CASSRQLGREAFF. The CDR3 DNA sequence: TGTGCCAGCTCCCGACAACTCGGTAGGGAAGCTTTCTTT.

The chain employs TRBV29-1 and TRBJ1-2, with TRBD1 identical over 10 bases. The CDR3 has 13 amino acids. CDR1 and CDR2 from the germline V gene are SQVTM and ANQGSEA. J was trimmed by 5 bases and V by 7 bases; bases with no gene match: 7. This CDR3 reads CSASTGGEYGYTF. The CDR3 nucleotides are TGCAGCGCATCGACAGGGGGCGAGTATGGCTACACCTTC.

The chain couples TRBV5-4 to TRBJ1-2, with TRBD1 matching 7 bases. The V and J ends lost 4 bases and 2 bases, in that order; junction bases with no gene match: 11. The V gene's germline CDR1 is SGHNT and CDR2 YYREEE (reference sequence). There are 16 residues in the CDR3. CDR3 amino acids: CASSPGTAASNYGYTF. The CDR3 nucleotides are TGTGCCAGCAGCCCCGGGACAGCCGCTTCCAACTATGGCTACACCTTC.

The CDR3 spells CASSERTDLNTEAFF. The CDR3 nucleotides read TGTGCCAGCAGTGAACGCACAGACCTGAACACTGAAGCTTTCTTT. This chain connects TRBV6-1 to TRBJ1-1; D ambiguous. With 2 bases removed from V and 0 bases from J, the gap between germline ends came to 10 bases. Germline V gives CDR1 MNHNS, CDR2 SASEGT. The CDR3 loop spans 15 amino acids.

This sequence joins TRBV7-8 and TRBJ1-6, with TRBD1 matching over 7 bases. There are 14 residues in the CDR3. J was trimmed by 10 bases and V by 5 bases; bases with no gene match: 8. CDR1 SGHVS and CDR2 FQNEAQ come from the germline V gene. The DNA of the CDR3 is TGTGCCAGCAGCGAGACAGGGAGTAAATCACCCCTCCACTTT. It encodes CASSETGSKSPLHF.

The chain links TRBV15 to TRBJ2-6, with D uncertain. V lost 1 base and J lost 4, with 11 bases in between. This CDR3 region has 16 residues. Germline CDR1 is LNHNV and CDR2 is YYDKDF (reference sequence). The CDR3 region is CATSRGLGAGANVLTF. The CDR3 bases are TGTGCCACCAGCAGAGGTCTGGGCGCCGGGGCCAACGTCCTGACTTTC.

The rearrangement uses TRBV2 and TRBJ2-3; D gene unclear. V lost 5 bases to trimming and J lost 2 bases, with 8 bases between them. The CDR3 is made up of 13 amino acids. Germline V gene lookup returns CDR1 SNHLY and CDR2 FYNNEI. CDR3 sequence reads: CASSKEPTDTQYF. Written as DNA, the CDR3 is TGTGCCAGCAGTAAGGAGCCCACAGATACGCAGTATTTT. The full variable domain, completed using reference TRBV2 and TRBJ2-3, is EPEVTQTPSHQVTQMGQEVILRCVPISNHLYFYWYRQILGQKVEFLVSFYNNEISEKSEIFDDQFSVERPDGSNFTLKIRSTKLEDSAMYFCASSKEPTDTQYFGPGTRLTVL.

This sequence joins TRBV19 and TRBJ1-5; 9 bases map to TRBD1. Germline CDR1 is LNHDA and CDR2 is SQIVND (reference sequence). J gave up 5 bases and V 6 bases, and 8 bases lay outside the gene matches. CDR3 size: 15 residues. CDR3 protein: CASRGQGRDDQPQHF. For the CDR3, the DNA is TGTGCCAGTAGGGGACAGGGACGGGATGATCAGCCCCAGCATTTT.

CDR3 sequence: CATSRTGTGAYEQYF. For the CDR3, the DNA is TGTGCCACCAGCAGAACCGGGACAGGGGCCTACGAGCAGTACTTC. The genes are TRBV15 and TRBJ2-7; 10 positions match TRBD1. J gave up 2 bases and V 2 bases, and 3 bases lay outside the gene matches. The CDR3 length is 15 residues. Germline values: CDR1 LNHNV, CDR2 YYDKDF (reference sequence).

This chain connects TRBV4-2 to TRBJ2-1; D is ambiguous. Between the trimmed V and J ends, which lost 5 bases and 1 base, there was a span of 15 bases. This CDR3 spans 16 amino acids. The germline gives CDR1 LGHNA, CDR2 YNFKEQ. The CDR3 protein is CASSGENLVSYNEQFF. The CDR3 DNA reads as TGTGCCAGCAGCGGAGAAAATCTAGTATCCTACAATGAGCAGTTCTTC.

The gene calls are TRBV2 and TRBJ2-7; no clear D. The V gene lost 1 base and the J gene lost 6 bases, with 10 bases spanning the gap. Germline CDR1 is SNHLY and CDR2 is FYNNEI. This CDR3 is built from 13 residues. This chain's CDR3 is CASSEGLGSEQYF. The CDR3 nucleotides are TGTGCCAGCAGTGAAGGCCTAGGAAGCGAGCAGTACTTC.

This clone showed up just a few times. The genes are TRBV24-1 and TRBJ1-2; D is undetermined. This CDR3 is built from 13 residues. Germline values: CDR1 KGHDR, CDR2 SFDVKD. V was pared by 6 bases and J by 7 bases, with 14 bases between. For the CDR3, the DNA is TGTGCCACCAGTACCCCGAGTTCCGGTGGCTACACCTTC. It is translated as CATSTPSSGGYTF.

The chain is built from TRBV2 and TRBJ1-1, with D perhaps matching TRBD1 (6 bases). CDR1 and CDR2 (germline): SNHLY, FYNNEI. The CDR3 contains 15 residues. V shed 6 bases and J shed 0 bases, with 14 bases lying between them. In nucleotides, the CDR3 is TGTGCCAGCAGGCCGCGACAGGTTATGAACACTGAAGCTTTCTTT. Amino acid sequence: CASRPRQVMNTEAFF.

DNA for the CDR3: TGTGCCAGCTCTGTGGCGGGGAGGATGAACACTGAAGCTTTCTTT. This gives the protein CASSVAGRMNTEAFF. The V and J genes are TRBV5-4 and TRBJ1-1; no clear D gene. CDR1 SGHNT and CDR2 YYREEE come from the germline V gene (reference sequence). The CDR3 sequence is 15 residues long. V was shortened by 7 bases and J by 0 bases, with 16 bases between the two germline ends.

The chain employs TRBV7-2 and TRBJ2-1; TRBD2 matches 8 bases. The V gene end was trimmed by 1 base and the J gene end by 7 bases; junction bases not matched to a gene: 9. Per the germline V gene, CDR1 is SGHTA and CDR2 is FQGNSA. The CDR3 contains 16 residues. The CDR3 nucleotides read TGTGCCAGCAGCTTAGTTCCAGCGGGAGTTTTAAATGAGCAGTTCTTC. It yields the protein CASSLVPAGVLNEQFF.

The CDR3 is CASSPDYLSYNEQFF. As DNA, the CDR3 is TGTGCCAGCAGTCCGGACTATCTCTCCTACAATGAGCAGTTCTTC. V usage is TRBV6-4 and J usage is TRBJ2-1; a weak D match, TRBD2 (6 bases). Germline V gene data show CDR1 as MRHNA and CDR2 as SNTAGT. This CDR3 is 15 amino acids long. V lost 5 bases to trimming and J lost 0 bases, with 11 bases between them.

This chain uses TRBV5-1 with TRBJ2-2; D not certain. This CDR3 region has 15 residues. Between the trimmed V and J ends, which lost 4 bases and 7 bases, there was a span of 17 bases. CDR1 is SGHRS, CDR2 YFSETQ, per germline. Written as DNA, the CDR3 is TGCGCCAGCAGCATTCCGCCCAGTACCATCGGGGAGCTGTTTTTT. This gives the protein CASSIPPSTIGELFF. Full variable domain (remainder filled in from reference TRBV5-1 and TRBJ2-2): KAGVTQTPRYLIKTRGQQVTLSCSPISGHRSVSWYQQTPGQGLQFLFEYFSETQRNKGNFPGRFSGRQFSNSRSEMNVSTLELGDSALYLCASSIPPSTIGELFFGEGSRLTVL.

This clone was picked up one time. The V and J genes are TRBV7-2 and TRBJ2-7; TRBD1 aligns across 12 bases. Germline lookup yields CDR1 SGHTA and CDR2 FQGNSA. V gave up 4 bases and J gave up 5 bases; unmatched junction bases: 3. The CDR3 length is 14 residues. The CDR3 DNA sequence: TGTGCCAGCAGCTGGGGGACAGGGGGCGACGAGCAGTACTTC. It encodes CASSWGTGGDEQYF. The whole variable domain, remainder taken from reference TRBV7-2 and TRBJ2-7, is GAGVSQSPSNKVTEKGKDVELRCDPISGHTALYWYRQSLGQGLEFLIYFQGNSAPDKSGLPSDRFSAERTGGSVSTLTIQRTQQEDSAVYLCASSWGTGGDEQYFGPGTRLTVT.

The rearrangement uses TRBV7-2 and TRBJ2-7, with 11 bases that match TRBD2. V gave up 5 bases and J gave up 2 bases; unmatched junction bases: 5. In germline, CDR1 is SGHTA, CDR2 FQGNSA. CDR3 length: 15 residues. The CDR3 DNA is TGTGCCAGCAGCGAGACTAGCGGGGTTCCCTACGAGCAGTACTTC. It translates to CASSETSGVPYEQYF.

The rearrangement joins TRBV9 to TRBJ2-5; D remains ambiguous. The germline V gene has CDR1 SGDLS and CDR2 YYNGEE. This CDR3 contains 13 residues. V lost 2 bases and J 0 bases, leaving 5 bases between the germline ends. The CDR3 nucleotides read TGTGCCAGCAGCGTTCTCCACCAAGAGACCCAGTACTTC. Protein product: CASSVLHQETQYF.

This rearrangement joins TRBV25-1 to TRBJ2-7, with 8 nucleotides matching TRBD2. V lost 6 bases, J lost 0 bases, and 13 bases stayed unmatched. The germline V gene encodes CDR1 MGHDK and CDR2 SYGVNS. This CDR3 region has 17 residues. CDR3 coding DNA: TGTGCCAGCAGCCCGGGGCTAGCGGGTTCCGTCTCCTACGAGCAGTACTTC. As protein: CASSPGLAGSVSYEQYF.

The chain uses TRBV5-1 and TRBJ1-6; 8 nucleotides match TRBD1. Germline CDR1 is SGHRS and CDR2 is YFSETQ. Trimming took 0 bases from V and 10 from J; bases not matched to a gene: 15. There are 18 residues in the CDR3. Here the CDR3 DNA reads TGCGCCAGCAGCTTGGGTTCTGTGAACAGGGGGAGAGAATCACCCCTCCACTTT. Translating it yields CASSLGSVNRGRESPLHF.

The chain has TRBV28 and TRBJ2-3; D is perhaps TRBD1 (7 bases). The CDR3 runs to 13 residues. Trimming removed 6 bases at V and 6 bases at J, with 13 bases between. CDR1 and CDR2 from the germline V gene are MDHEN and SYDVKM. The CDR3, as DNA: TGTGCCAGCAGAACAGGAGGGGGCGATACGCAGTATTTT. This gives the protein CASRTGGGDTQYF.

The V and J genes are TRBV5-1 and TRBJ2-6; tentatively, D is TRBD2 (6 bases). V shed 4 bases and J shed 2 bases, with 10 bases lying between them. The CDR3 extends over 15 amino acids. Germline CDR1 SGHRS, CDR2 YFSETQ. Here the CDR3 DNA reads TGCGCCAGCAGCCCTCGCGGGGCTGGGGCCAACGTCCTGACTTTC. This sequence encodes CASSPRGAGANVLTF.

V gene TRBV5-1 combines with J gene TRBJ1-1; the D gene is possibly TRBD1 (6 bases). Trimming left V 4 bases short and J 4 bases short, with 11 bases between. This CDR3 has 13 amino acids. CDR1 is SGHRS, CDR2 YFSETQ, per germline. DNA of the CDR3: TGCGCCAGCAGCCTATCGACAGGCACTGAAGCTTTCTTT. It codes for CASSLSTGTEAFF.

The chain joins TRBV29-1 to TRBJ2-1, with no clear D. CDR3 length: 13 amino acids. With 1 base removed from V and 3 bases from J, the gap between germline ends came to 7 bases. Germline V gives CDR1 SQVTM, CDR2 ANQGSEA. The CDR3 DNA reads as TGCAGCGTTGAAGTCAGAGGCTACAATGAGCAGTTCTTC. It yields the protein CSVEVRGYNEQFF.